This T cell receptor beta chain was retrieved from a study of shared clonotypes between healthy human individuals. A remark on this clone: What it recognizes is unknown.

Only in-frame clones appear in the TCRdb table, and some are missing; sequencing was by immunoSEQ multiplex PCR. The sample includes around 2.5 million clones, roughly 93% of them seen just once. Broader study findings: Rarefaction demonstrated incomplete sorted-subset sequencing despite large depth.

Germline CDR1 and CDR2: SGHTA and FQGNSA. This CDR3 is 15 amino acids long. J was trimmed by 0 bases and V by 5 bases; bases with no gene match: 6. Adult donors, all healthy and HIV-negative, had no recent acute infections or vaccinations. All of the donors resided in Nashville, Tennessee, and each was a Caucasian adult. A CD45RA-negative memory subset and a CD45RA+ naive subset were separated from the CD4+ cells. Sequencing input: naive CD4+ T cells from PBMCs. The sample's subset: CD45RA+ positively selected. This sequence was found in a man younger than 30 in good health. Some clones in this sample may be carry-over from other donors' samples. This chain links TRBV7-2 with TRBJ1-1; 7 bases line up with TRBD1. CDR3 amino acids: CASSPGQNMNTEAFF. DNA for the CDR3: TGTGCCAGCAGCCCGGGACAGAACATGAACACTGAAGCTTTCTTT.